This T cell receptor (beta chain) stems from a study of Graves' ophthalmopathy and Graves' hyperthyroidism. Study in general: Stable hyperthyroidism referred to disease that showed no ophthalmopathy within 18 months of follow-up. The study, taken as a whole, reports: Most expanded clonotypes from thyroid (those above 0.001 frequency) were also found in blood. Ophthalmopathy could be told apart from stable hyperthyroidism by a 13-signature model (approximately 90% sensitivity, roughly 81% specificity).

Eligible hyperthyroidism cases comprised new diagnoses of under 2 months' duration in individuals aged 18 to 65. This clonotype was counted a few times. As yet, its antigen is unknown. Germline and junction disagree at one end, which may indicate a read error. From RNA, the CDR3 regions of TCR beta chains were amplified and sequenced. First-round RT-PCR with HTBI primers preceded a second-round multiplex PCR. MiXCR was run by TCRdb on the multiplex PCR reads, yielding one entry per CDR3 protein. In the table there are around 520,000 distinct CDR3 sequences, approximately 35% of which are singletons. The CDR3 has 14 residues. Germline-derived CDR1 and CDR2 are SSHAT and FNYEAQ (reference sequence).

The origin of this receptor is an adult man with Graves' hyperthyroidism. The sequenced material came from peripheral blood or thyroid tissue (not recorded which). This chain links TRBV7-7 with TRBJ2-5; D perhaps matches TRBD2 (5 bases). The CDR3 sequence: CASSLAPSQETQYF. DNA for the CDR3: TGTGCTAGCAGCTTAGCGCCGAGCCAAGAGACCCAGTACTTC.